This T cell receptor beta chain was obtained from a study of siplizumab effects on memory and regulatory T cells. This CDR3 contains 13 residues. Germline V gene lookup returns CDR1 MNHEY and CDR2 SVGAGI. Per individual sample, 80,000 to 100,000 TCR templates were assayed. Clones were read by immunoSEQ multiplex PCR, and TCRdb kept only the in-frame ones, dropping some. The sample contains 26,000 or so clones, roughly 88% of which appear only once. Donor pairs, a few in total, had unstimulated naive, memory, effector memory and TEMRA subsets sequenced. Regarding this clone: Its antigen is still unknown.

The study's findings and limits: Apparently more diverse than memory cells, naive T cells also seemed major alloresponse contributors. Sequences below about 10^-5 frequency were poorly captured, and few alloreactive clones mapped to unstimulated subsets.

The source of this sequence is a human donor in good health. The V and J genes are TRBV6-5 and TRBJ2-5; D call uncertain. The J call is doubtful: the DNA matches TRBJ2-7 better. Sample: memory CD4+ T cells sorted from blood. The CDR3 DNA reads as TGTGCCAGCAGTTACTCACCCTGGGTCGAGCAGTACTTC. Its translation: CASSYSPWVEQYF.